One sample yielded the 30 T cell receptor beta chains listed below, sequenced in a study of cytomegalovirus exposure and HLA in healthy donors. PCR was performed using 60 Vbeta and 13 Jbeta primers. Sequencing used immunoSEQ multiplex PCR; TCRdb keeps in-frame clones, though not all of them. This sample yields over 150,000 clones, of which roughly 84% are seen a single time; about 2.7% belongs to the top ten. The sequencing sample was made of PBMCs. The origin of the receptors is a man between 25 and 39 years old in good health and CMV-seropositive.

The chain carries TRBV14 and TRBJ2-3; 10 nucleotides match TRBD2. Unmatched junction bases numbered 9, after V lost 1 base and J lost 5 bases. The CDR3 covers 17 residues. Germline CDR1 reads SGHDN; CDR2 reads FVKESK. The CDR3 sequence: CASSQAPSGGGKDTQYF. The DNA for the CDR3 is TGTGCCAGCAGCCAAGCGCCTAGCGGGGGCGGGAAAGATACGCAGTATTTT.

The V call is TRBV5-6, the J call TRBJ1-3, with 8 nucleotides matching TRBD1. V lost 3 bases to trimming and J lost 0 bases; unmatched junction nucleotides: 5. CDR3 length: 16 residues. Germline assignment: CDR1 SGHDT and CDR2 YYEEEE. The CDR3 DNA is TGTGCCAGCAGCTGGGGGACAGGCAGCTCTGGAAACACCATATATTTT. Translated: CASSWGTGSSGNTIYF. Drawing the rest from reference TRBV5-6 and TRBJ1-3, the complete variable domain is DAGVTQSPTHLIKTRGQQVTLRCSPKSGHDTVSWYQQALGQGPQFIFQYYEEEERQRGNFPDRFSGHQFPNYSSELNVNALLLGDSALYLCASSWGTGSSGNTIYFGEGSWLTVV.

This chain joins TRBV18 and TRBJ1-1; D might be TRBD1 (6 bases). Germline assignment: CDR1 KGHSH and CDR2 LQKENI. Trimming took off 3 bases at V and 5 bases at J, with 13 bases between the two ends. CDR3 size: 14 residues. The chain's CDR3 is CASSPFDRSTEAFF. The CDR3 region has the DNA TGTGCCAGCTCACCTTTTGACAGGTCGACTGAAGCTTTCTTT.

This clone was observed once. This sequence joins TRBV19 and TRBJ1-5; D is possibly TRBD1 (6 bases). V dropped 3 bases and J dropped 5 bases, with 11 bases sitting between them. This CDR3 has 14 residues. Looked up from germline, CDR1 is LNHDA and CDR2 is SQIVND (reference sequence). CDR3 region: CASSIQGGDQPQHF. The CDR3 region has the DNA TGTGCCAGTAGTATCCAAGGGGGGGATCAGCCCCAGCATTTT.

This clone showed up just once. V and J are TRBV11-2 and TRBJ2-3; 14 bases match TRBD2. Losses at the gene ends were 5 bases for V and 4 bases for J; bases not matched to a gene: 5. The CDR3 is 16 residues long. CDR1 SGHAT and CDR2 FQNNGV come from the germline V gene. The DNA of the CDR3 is TGTGCCAGCAGCGCACGACTAGCGGGAGGGTCAGATACGCAGTATTTT. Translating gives CASSARLAGGSDTQYF.

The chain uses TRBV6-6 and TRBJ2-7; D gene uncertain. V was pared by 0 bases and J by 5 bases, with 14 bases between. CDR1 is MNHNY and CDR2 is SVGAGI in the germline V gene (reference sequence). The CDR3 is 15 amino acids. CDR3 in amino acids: CASSYSRKEIDEQYF. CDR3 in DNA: TGTGCCAGCAGTTACTCGCGGAAGGAAATCGACGAGCAGTACTTC.

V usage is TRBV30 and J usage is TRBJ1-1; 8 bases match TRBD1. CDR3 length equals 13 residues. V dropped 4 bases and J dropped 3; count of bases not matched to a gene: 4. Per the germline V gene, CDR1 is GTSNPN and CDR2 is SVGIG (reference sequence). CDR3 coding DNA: TGTGCCTGGACCCGACAGGGGTACACTGAAGCTTTCTTT. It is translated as CAWTRQGYTEAFF.

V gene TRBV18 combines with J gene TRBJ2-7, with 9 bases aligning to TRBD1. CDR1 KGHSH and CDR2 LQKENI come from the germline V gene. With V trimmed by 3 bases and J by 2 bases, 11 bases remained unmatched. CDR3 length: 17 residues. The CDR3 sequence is CASSPGPGQGGTYEQYV. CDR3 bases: TGTGCCAGCTCACCTGGACCGGGACAGGGAGGGACCTACGAGCAGTACGTC.

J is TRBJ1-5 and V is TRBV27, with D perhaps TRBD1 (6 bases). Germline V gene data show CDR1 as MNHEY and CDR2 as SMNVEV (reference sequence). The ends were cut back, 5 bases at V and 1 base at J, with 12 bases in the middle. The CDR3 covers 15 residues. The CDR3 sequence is CASSPRGGSNQPQHF. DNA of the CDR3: TGTGCCAGCAGTCCGAGGGGGGGAAGCAATCAGCCCCAGCATTTT.

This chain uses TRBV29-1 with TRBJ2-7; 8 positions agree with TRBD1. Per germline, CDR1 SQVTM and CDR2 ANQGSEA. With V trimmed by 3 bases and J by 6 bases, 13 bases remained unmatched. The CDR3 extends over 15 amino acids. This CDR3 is CSVENRGRGPIEQYF. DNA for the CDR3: TGCAGCGTTGAGAATCGTGGCAGGGGGCCGATCGAGCAGTACTTC.

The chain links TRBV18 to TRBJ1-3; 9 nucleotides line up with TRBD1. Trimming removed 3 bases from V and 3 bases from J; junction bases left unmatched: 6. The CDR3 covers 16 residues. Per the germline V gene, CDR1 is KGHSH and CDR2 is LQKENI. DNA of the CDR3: TGTGCCAGCTCACCTAACAGGGGGCGAAGTGGAAACACCATATATTTT. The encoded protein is CASSPNRGRSGNTIYF.

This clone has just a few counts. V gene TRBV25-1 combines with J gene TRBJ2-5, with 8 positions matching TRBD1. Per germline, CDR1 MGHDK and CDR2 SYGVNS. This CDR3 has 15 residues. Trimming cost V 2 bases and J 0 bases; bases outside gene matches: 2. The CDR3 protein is CASSETGGYQETQYF. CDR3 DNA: TGTGCCAGCAGTGAAACAGGGGGGTACCAAGAGACCCAGTACTTC.

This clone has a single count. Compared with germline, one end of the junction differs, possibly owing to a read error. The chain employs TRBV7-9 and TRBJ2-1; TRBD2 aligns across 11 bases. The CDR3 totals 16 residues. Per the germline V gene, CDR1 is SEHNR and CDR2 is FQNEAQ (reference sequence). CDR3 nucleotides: TGTTCCAGCAGCGAAGGGACTAGCGGTTCATACAATGAGCAGTTCTTC. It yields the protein CSSSEGTSGSYNEQFF. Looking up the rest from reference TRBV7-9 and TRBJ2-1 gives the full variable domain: DTGVSQNPRHKITKRGQNVTFRCDPISEHNRLYWYRQTLGQGPEFLTYFQNEAQLEKSRLLSDRFSAERPKGSFSTLEIQRTEQGDSAMYLCSSSEGTSGSYNEQFFGPGTRLTVL.

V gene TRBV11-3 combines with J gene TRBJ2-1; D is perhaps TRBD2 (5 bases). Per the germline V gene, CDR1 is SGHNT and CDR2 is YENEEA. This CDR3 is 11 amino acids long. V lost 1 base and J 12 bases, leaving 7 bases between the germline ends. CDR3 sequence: CASSLAGRQFF. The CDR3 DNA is TGTGCCAGCAGCTTAGCGGGGAGGCAGTTCTTC.

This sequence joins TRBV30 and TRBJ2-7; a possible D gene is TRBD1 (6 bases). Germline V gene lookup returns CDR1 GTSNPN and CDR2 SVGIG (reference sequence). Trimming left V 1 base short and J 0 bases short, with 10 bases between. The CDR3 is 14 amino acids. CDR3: CAWSAGHSSYEQYF. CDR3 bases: TGTGCCTGGAGTGCGGGACATTCCTCCTACGAGCAGTACTTC.

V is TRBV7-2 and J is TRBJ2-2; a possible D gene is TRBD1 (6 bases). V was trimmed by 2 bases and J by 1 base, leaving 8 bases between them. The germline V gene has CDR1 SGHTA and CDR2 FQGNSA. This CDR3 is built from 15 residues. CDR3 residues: CASSLTGQNTGELFF. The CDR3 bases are TGTGCCAGCAGCTTAACAGGGCAGAACACCGGGGAGCTGTTTTTT. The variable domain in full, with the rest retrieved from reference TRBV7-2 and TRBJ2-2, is GAGVSQSPSNKVTEKGKDVELRCDPISGHTALYWYRQSLGQGLEFLIYFQGNSAPDKSGLPSDRFSAERTGGSVSTLTIQRTQQEDSAVYLCASSLTGQNTGELFFGEGSRLTVL.

The CDR3 is CASSYEGKVNTEAFF. For the CDR3, the DNA is TGTGCCAGCAGTTACGAGGGTAAGGTGAACACTGAAGCTTTCTTT. The chain links TRBV6-5 to TRBJ1-1, with D unclear. CDR3 length: 15 amino acids. V lost 2 bases and J lost 0, with 10 bases in between. Germline CDR1 is MNHEY and CDR2 is SVGAGI.

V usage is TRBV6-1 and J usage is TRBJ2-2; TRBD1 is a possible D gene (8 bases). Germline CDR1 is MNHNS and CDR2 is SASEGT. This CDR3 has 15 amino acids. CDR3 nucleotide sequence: TGTGGGAATTTCGGGGGGACAGGTCGGACCGGGGAGCTGTTTTTT. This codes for CGNFGGTGRTGELFF.

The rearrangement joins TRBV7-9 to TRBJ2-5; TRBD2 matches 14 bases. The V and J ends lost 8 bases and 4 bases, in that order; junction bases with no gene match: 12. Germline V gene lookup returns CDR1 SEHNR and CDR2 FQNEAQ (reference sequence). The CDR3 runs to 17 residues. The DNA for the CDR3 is TGTGCCAGCCGACAGGGGGCCGGACTAGCGGGAGGAGAGACCCAGTACTTC. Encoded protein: CASRQGAGLAGGETQYF.

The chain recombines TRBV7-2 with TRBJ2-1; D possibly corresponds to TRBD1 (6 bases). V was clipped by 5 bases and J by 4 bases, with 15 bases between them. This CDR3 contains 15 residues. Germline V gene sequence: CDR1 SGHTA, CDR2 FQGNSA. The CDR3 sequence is CASSLGQGQYNEQFF. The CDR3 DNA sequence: TGTGCCAGCAGCCTGGGGCAGGGACAATACAATGAGCAGTTCTTC.

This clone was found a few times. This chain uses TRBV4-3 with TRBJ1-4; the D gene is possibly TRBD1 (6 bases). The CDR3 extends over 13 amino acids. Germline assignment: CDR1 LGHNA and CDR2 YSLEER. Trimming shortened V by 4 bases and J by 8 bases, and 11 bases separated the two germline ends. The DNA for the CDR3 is TGCGCCAGCAGCCCCGGACAGACCGAAAAACTGTTTTTT. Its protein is CASSPGQTEKLFF.

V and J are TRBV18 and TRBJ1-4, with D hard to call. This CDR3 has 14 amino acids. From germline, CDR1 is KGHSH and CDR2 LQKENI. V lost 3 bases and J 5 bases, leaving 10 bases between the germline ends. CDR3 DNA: TGTGCCAGCTCACCCCGGAGGGAAAATGAAAAACTGTTTTTT. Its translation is CASSPRRENEKLFF.

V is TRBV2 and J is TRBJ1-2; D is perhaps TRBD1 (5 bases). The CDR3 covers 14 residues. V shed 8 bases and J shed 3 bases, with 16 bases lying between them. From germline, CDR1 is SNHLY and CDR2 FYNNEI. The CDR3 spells CASGGDLGDYGYTF. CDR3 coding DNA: TGTGCCAGCGGGGGGGATCTGGGTGACTATGGCTACACCTTC.

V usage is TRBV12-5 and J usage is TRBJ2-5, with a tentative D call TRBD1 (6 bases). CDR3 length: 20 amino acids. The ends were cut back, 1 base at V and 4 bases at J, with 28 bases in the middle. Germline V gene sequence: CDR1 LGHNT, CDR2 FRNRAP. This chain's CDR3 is CASGLGGRTEVPQVGETQYF. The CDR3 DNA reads TGTGCTAGTGGTTTGGGTGGTCGGACAGAAGTCCCCCAGGTCGGAGAGACCCAGTACTTC.

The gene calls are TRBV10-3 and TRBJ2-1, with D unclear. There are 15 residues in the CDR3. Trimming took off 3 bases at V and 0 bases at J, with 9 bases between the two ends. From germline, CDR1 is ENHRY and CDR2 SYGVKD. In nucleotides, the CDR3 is TGTGCCATCAGTGACATAAAGAGCTCCTACAATGAGCAGTTCTTC. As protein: CAISDIKSSYNEQFF.

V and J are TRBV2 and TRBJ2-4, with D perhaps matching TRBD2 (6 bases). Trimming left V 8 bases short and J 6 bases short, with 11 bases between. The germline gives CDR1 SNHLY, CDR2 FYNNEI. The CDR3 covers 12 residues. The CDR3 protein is CASGGTVNIQYF. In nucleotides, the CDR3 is TGTGCCAGCGGGGGGACTGTAAACATTCAGTACTTC.

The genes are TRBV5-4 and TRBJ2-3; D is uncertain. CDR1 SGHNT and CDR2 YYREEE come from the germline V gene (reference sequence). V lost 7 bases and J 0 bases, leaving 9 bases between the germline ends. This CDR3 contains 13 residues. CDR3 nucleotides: TGTGCCAGCCGGAGAACTAGCACAGATACGCAGTATTTT. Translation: CASRRTSTDTQYF.

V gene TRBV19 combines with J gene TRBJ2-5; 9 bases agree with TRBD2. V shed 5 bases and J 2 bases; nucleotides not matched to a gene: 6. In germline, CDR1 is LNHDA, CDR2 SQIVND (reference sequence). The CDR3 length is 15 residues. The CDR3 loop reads CASSQRTSDQETQYF. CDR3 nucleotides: TGTGCCAGTAGTCAAAGGACTAGCGATCAAGAGACCCAGTACTTC.

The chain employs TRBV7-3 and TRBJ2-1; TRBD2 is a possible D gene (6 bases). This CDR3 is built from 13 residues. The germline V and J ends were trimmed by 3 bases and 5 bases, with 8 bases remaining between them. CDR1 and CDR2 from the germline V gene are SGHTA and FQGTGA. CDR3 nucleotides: TGTGCCAGCAGCTTGGGACTGCACAATGAGCAGTTCTTC. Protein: CASSLGLHNEQFF.

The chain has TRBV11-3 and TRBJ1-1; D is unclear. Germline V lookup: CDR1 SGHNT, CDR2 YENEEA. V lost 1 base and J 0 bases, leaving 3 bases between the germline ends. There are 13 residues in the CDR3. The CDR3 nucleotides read TGTGCCAGCAGCTTAGGCGTGAACACTGAAGCTTTCTTT. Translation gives CASSLGVNTEAFF.